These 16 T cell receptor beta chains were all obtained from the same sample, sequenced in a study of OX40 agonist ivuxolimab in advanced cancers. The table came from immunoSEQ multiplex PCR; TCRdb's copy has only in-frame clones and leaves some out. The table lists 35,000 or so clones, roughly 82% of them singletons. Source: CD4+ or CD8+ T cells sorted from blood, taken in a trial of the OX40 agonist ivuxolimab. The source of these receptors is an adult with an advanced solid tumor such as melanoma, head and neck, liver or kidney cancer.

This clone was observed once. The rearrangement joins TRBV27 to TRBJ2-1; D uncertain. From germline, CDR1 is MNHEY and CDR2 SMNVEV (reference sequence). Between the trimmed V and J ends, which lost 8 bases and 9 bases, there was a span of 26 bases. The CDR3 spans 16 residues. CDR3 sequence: CASARSQDPTMSEQFF. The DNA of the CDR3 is TGTGCCAGCGCTCGATCTCAGGACCCTACAATGAGTGAGCAGTTCTTC.

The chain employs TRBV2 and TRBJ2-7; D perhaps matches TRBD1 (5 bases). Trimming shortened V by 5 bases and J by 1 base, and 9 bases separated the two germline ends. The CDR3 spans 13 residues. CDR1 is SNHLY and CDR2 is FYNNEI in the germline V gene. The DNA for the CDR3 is TGTGCCAGCAGTCGACAGACTTCCTACGAGCAGTACTTC. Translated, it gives CASSRQTSYEQYF.

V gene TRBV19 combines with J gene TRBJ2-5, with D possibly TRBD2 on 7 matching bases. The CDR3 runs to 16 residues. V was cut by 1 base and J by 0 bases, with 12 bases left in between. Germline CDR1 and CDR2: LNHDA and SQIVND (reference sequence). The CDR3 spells CASSIGGGGHQETQYF. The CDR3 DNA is TGTGCCAGTAGTATAGGAGGCGGGGGCCACCAAGAGACCCAGTACTTC. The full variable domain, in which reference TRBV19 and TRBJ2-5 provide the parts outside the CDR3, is DGGITQSPKYLFRKEGQNVTLSCEQNLNHDAMYWYRQDPGQGLRLIYYSQIVNDFQKGDIAEGYSVSREKKESFPLTVTSAQKNPTAFYLCASSIGGGGHQETQYFGPGTRLLVL.

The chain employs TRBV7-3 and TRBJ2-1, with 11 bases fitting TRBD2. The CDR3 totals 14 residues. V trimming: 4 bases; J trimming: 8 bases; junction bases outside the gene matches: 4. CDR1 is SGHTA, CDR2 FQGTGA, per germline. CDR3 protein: CASSSLAGVDEQFF. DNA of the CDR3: TGTGCCAGCAGCTCACTAGCGGGGGTAGATGAGCAGTTCTTC.

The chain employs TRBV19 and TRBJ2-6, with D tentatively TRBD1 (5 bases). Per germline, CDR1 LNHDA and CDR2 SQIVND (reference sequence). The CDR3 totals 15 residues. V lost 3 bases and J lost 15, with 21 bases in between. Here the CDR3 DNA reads TGTGCCAGTAGTATCCCTGGACGGACACTCTCAGCCCTGACTTTC. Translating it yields CASSIPGRTLSALTF.

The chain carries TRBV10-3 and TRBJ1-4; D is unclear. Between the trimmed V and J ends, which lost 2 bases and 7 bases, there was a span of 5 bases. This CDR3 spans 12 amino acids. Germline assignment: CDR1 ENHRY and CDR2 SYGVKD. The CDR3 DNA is TGTGCCATCAGTGAGGGACCTGAAAAACTGTTTTTT. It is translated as CAISEGPEKLFF.

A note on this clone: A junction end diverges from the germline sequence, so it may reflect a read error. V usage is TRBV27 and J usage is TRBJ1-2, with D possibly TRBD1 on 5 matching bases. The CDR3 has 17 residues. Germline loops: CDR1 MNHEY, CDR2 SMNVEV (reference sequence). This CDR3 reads CASSLSRDRIVLYGYTF. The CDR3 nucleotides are TGTGCCAGCAGTCTATCCCGGGACCGTATCGTTTTATATGGCTACACCTTC.

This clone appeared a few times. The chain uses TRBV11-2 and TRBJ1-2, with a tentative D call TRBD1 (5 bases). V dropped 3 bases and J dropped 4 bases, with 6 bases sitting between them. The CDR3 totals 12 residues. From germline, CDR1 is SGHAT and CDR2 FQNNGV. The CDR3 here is CASSFGGYGYTF. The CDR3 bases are TGTGCCAGCAGCTTCGGGGGCTATGGCTACACCTTC.

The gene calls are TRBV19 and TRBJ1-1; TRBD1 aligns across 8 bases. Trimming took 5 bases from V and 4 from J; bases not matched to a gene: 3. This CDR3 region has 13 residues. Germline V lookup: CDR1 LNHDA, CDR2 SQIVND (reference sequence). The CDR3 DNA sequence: TGTGCCAGTAGTTCACAGGGGGTCACTGAAGCTTTCTTT. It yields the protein CASSSQGVTEAFF.

CDR3 nucleotide sequence: TGTGCCAGCAGCTTGTACCGAAATCAGCCCCAGCATTTT. This gives the protein CASSLYRNQPQHF. The chain uses TRBV5-6 and TRBJ1-5; no clear D. Trimming stripped 1 base from V and 4 bases from J, with 6 bases between. The V gene's germline CDR1 is SGHDT and CDR2 YYEEEE. The CDR3 totals 13 residues.

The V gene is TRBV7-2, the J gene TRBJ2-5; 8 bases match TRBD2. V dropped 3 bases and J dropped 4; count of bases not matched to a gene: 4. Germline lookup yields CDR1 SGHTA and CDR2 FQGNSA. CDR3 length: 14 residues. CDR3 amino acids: CASSFQSGGETQYF. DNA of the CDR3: TGTGCCAGCAGCTTTCAGAGCGGGGGAGAGACCCAGTACTTC.

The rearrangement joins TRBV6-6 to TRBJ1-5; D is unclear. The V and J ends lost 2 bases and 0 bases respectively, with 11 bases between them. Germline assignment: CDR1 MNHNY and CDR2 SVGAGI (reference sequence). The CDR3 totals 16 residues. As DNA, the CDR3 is TGTGCCAGCAGTTACGGGCTGAGTTTTAGCAATCAGCCCCAGCATTTT. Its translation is CASSYGLSFSNQPQHF.

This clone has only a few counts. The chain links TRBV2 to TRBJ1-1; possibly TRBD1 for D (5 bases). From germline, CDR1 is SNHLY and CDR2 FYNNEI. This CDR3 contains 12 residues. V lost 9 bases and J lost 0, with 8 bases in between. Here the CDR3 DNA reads TGTGCCAGTCGACAGTTGAACACTGAAGCTTTCTTT. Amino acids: CASRQLNTEAFF.

The CDR3 bases are TGTGCCAGCAGCCTGACAGTCACCAACACTGAAGCTTTCTTT. Amino acid sequence: CASSLTVTNTEAFF. The gene calls are TRBV7-2 and TRBJ1-1; tentative D call: TRBD1 (5 bases). The V gene's germline CDR1 is SGHTA and CDR2 FQGNSA. The ends were cut back, 5 bases at V and 2 bases at J, with 12 bases in the middle. The CDR3 spans 14 residues.

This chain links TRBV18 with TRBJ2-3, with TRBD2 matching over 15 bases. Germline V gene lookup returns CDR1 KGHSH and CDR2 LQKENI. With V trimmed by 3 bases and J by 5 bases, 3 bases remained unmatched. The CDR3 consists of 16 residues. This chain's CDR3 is CASSPPGLAGGDTQYF. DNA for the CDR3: TGTGCCAGCTCACCCCCGGGACTAGCGGGGGGAGATACGCAGTATTTT.

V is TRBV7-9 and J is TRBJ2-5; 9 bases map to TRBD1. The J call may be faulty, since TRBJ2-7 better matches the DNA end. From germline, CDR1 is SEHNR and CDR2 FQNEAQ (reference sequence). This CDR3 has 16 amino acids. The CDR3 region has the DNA TGTGCCAGCAGCTTAGAGTATACAGGGGGCAATGACGAGCAGTACTTC. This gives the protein CASSLEYTGGNDEQYF.